This TCR beta chain appears in the sequencing data of a study of CD8 T cells in ankylosing spondylitis. Study-level findings and limits: Reports of some motif variants in reactive arthritis synovial fluid and blood predate this one. According to the report, clones linked to the disease were significantly enriched in matched synovial fluid samples taken from ankylosing spondylitis patients.

Each TCR beta library was made by quantitative 5'-RACE that incorporated molecular barcodes. Each CDR3 protein is one row after TCRdb ran MiXCR on the 5' RACE reads. This table has 150,000 to 200,000 distinct CDR3 sequences, 18% appearing once. Germline CDR1 is DFQATT and CDR2 is SNEGSKA (reference sequence). The CDR3 consists of 15 residues. V shed 5 bases, J shed 2 bases, and the junction held 12 bases outside the gene matches. This clonotype has just a few counts. What it binds is not known. This sequence originates from a male donor aged 5 to 29 with ankylosing spondylitis or in good health (not recorded which). The sample consisted of blood, either unsorted or a sorted T cell fraction (not recorded which). This chain links TRBV20-1 with TRBJ2-7, with TRBD1 identical over 7 bases. CDR3 DNA sequence: TGCAGTGCTCCTCAGTCGGGACAGCTCCCCTACGAGCAGTACTTC. Its protein product is CSAPQSGQLPYEQYF.